This T cell receptor beta chain comes out of a study of CD8+ T cells in alopecia areata. Study-wide context: In an open-label trial, patients got 5 to 10 mg tofacitinib twice daily.

V lost 4 bases and J 1 base, leaving 13 bases between the germline ends. There are 15 residues in the CDR3. Germline V CDR1 and CDR2: LGHNA, YNFKEQ. As part of sample collection, lesional scalp punch biopsies and peripheral blood were taken from alopecia areata patients. Extraction and reverse transcription of RNA yielded cDNA as the sequencing template. Produced via immunoSEQ multiplex PCR; TCRdb's table is partial and in-frame only. The sample lists roughly 130,000 clones; 50% to 60% were seen once. The sequence was obtained from a human donor with alopecia areata. Sequences were derived from CD4+ T cells sorted from blood, sampled at week 0. V is TRBV4-2 and J is TRBJ2-5; the D gene is possibly TRBD2 (6 bases). The chain's CDR3 is CASSPEAGIQETQYF. The CDR3 DNA is TGTGCCAGCAGCCCAGAGGCGGGGATCCAAGAGACCCAGTACTTC.